These 16 T cell receptor beta chains were sequenced from one sample in a study of T cell changes during pregnancy in multiple sclerosis. Sequencing used immunoSEQ multiplex PCR; TCRdb keeps in-frame clones, though not all of them. The table has 70,000 to 85,000 clones, roughly 94% seen once. The specimen comprised peripheral blood, sampled before pregnancy. All receptors come from a female donor with multiple sclerosis, enrolled in a pregnancy study.

The chain employs TRBV29-1 and TRBJ1-2, with no clear D. Trimming shortened V by 6 bases and J by 8 bases, and 16 bases separated the two germline ends. The CDR3 totals 12 residues. From germline, CDR1 is SQVTM and CDR2 ANQGSEA. The CDR3, as DNA: TGCAGCGTGCCCCGACAAGTACGGGGCTACACCTTC. Its protein is CSVPRQVRGYTF.

The chain is built from TRBV14 and TRBJ2-7; 8 bases map to TRBD2. The CDR3 is made up of 14 amino acids. After removal of 1 base from V and 6 bases from J, the junction contained 5 bases not matched to a gene. Germline V CDR1 and CDR2: SGHDN, FVKESK. The CDR3 nucleotides read TGTGCCAGCAGCCAAGGATTAGGGACTAGCGAGCAGTACTTC. It specifies CASSQGLGTSEQYF.

V gene TRBV7-9 combines with J gene TRBJ2-1, with 9 bases identical to TRBD1. The CDR3 has 18 amino acids. The ends lost 8 bases at V and 6 bases at J; junction bases unmatched: 20. The V gene's germline CDR1 is SEHNR and CDR2 FQNEAQ (reference sequence). The CDR3 loop is CASVQPRIGQGFFNEQFF. Written as DNA, the CDR3 is TGTGCCAGCGTGCAACCCCGGATCGGACAGGGGTTCTTCAATGAGCAGTTCTTC. The full variable domain, with the rest looked up from reference TRBV7-9 and TRBJ2-1, is DTGVSQNPRHKITKRGQNVTFRCDPISEHNRLYWYRQTLGQGPEFLTYFQNEAQLEKSRLLSDRFSAERPKGSFSTLEIQRTEQGDSAMYLCASVQPRIGQGFFNEQFFGPGTRLTVL.

This CDR3 reads CASSELGWGGNEQFF. CDR3 coding DNA: TGTGCCAGCAGTGAACTTGGGTGGGGAGGCAATGAGCAGTTCTTC. The genes are TRBV6-1 and TRBJ2-1; possible D gene TRBD2, 6 bases. The germline gives CDR1 MNHNS, CDR2 SASEGT. The V end lost 2 bases, the J end lost 6 bases, and 14 bases lay between the germline ends. The CDR3 totals 15 residues.

This clone was observed once. The chain is built from TRBV30 and TRBJ1-2, with D hard to call. Trimming took 6 bases from V and 4 from J, leaving 15 bases between them. The germline V gene has CDR1 GTSNPN and CDR2 SVGIG (reference sequence). This CDR3 has 13 amino acids. CDR3 amino acids: CACTLPPLYGYTF. The CDR3 DNA reads TGTGCCTGCACTCTCCCCCCCCTCTATGGCTACACCTTC.

The chain has TRBV25-1 and TRBJ1-1, with D possibly TRBD1 on 5 matching bases. This CDR3 is built from 15 residues. V lost 1 base and J lost 4, with 13 bases in between. Looked up from germline, CDR1 is MGHDK and CDR2 is SYGVNS. The CDR3 DNA reads TGTGCCAGCAGTGAATCGGCAGGGTGGGCCACTGAAGCTTTCTTT. Protein product: CASSESAGWATEAFF.

The chain couples TRBV7-8 to TRBJ2-1; 9 bases align to TRBD2. CDR3 length: 15 amino acids. Trimming cost V 1 base and J 7 bases; bases outside gene matches: 5. The germline gives CDR1 SGHVS, CDR2 FQNEAQ. The chain's CDR3 is CASSLEAGGLNEQFF. Written as DNA, the CDR3 is TGTGCCAGCAGCTTAGAAGCGGGGGGATTGAATGAGCAGTTCTTC.

The rearrangement joins TRBV11-2 to TRBJ2-5, with a tentative D call TRBD2 (5 bases). Germline V gene lookup returns CDR1 SGHAT and CDR2 FQNNGV. CDR3 length equals 13 residues. V shed 10 bases and J shed 5 bases, with 17 bases lying between them. The CDR3 DNA reads TGTGCCAATAAACCGAGGGCCTGGGAGACCCAGTACTTC. Its translation: CANKPRAWETQYF.

The gene calls are TRBV11-1 and TRBJ1-6; TRBD1 might be the D (6 bases). The germline CDR1 and CDR2 sequences are SGHAT and FQDESV (reference sequence). Trimming pared 5 bases from V and 7 bases from J, leaving 9 bases between. CDR3 length equals 13 residues. CDR3 sequence: CASSTGQNSPLHF. CDR3 sequence (DNA): TGTGCCAGCAGCACAGGGCAGAATTCACCCCTCCACTTT.

This rearrangement joins TRBV7-2 to TRBJ2-1; D may be TRBD2 (5 bases). Trimming shortened V by 0 bases and J by 5 bases, and 8 bases separated the two germline ends. The CDR3 spans 14 residues. Germline values: CDR1 SGHTA, CDR2 FQGNSA. Written as DNA, the CDR3 is TGTGCCAGCAGCTTAGCGACTAACAACAATGAGCAGTTCTTC. Amino acid sequence: CASSLATNNNEQFF.

The chain couples TRBV7-2 to TRBJ2-2; TRBD2 matches 13 bases. CDR3 length: 17 residues. Per germline, CDR1 SGHTA and CDR2 FQGNSA. V shed 3 bases, J shed 7 bases, and the junction held 8 bases outside the gene matches. Here the CDR3 DNA reads TGTGCCAGCAGCTTCCAACTAGCGGGGGGGCCGGGCGGGGAGCTGTTTTTT. It encodes CASSFQLAGGPGGELFF.

This clone was detected only once. The chain carries TRBV29-1 and TRBJ1-3; D might be TRBD1 (6 bases). Germline CDR1 and CDR2: SQVTM and ANQGSEA. V was shortened by 2 bases and J by 4 bases, with 15 bases between the two germline ends. CDR3 length equals 15 residues. The CDR3 bases are TGCAGCGTTGAAACCTATGACAGGTTCGGAAACACCATATATTTT. Residues: CSVETYDRFGNTIYF. The full variable domain, in which reference TRBV29-1 and TRBJ1-3 provide the parts outside the CDR3, is SAVISQKPSRDICQRGTSLTIQCQVDSQVTMMFWYRQQPGQSLTLIATANQGSEATYESGFVIDKFPISRPNLTFSTLTVSNMSPEDSSIYLCSVETYDRFGNTIYFGEGSWLTVV.

The chain uses TRBV4-1 and TRBJ2-1; unclear D gene. With 5 bases removed from V and 4 bases from J, the gap between germline ends came to 24 bases. CDR1 and CDR2 (germline): MGHRA, YSYEKL. The CDR3 loop spans 18 amino acids. CDR3 coding DNA: TGCGCCAGCAGCGCACTTTTTCGGCGGCCAGCAAGGTACAATGAGCAGTTCTTC. This encodes CASSALFRRPARYNEQFF.

CDR3 loop: CASSSARLADPTDTQYF. The CDR3 DNA reads as TGTGCCAGCAGCTCCGCCCGGCTAGCGGACCCTACAGATACGCAGTATTTT. The chain has TRBV11-2 and TRBJ2-3; TRBD2 aligns across 7 bases. Germline V gives CDR1 SGHAT, CDR2 FQNNGV. The J segment lost 3 bases and the V segment lost 4 bases, leaving 13 bases of the junction unmatched. The length of the CDR3 is 17 residues.

The rearrangement uses TRBV7-2 and TRBJ1-1, with D perhaps matching TRBD1 (5 bases). The CDR3 covers 13 residues. Trimming removed 2 bases at V and 7 bases at J, with 11 bases between. Germline V gene data show CDR1 as SGHTA and CDR2 as FQGNSA. Here the CDR3 reads CASSLPPRGEAFF. The CDR3 nucleotides read TGTGCCAGCAGCTTACCCCCAAGGGGTGAAGCTTTCTTT.

The chain couples TRBV10-3 to TRBJ2-7; D ambiguous. Per germline, CDR1 ENHRY and CDR2 SYGVKD. The CDR3 is 14 amino acids. Trimming cost V 0 bases and J 5 bases, with 11 bases left between them. CDR3 amino acids: CAISESAGTHEQYF. Here the CDR3 DNA reads TGTGCCATCAGTGAGTCGGCAGGCACCCACGAGCAGTACTTC.